These 18 T cell receptor beta chains were sequenced from one sample in a study of blood T cell repertoires in COVID-19. Assay: immunoSEQ multiplex PCR; the TCRdb copy retains only in-frame clones and omits some. The sample consists of some 250,000 clones, roughly nine tenths of them appearing once. Sequencing was done on a sample of peripheral blood. Receptors were obtained from a woman aged 25 to 45 with COVID-19, enrolled during active disease.

The V call is TRBV27, the J call TRBJ2-7; weak D call: TRBD2 (7 bases). From germline, CDR1 is MNHEY and CDR2 SMNVEV (reference sequence). The CDR3 totals 15 residues. Trimming took off 2 bases at V and 4 bases at J, with 15 bases between the two ends. The CDR3 region has the DNA TGTGCCAGCAGTTTAGTGGGGGAGGGGGTTTACGAGCAGTACTTC. This sequence encodes CASSLVGEGVYEQYF.

The gene calls are TRBV11-2 and TRBJ2-1, with D perhaps TRBD1 (5 bases). Germline CDR1 reads SGHAT; CDR2 reads FQNNGV. The CDR3 has 16 amino acids. V lost 4 bases, J lost 8 bases, and 21 bases lay in between. The CDR3 loop is CASSYESRWGRDEQFF. CDR3 coding DNA: TGTGCCAGCAGCTACGAGTCGAGGTGGGGCCGGGATGAGCAGTTCTTC. Variable domain in full (rest from reference TRBV11-2 and TRBJ2-1): EAGVAQSPRYKIIEKRQSVAFWCNPISGHATLYWYQQILGQGPKLLIQFQNNGVVDDSQLPKDRFSAERLKGVDSTLKIQPAKLEDSAVYLCASSYESRWGRDEQFFGPGTRLTVL.

This clone has only a few counts. The CDR3 DNA is TGTGCCAGCAGCTTTGGTGTAGGTATCGGGAATAATGAGCAGTTCTTC. Translated: CASSFGVGIGNNEQFF. This chain connects TRBV11-2 to TRBJ2-1, with D perhaps TRBD2 (5 bases). Germline CDR1 is SGHAT and CDR2 is FQNNGV. V was trimmed by 3 bases and J by 7 bases, leaving 19 bases between them. The CDR3 consists of 16 residues.

The rearrangement links TRBV27 to TRBJ2-3; 11 nucleotides line up with TRBD2. This CDR3 spans 17 amino acids. From germline, CDR1 is MNHEY and CDR2 SMNVEV (reference sequence). V shed 5 bases and J 0 bases; nucleotides not matched to a gene: 7. The CDR3 bases are TGTGCCAGCAGTAAACTAGCGGGGGCCTTTAGCACAGATACGCAGTATTTT. It encodes CASSKLAGAFSTDTQYF.

The CDR3 bases are TGCGCCAGCAGCCAAGACAGGGCAGGTGGGGGCAAGACCCAGTACTTC. It translates to CASSQDRAGGGKTQYF. The chain links TRBV4-1 to TRBJ2-5, with D tentatively TRBD1 (6 bases). Germline V gene sequence: CDR1 MGHRA, CDR2 YSYEKL. Trimming took off 0 bases at V and 6 bases at J, with 17 bases between the two ends. The CDR3 loop spans 16 amino acids.

The rearrangement links TRBV6-5 to TRBJ1-5, with D unclear. Trimming removed 2 bases at V and 7 bases at J, with 9 bases between. The germline gives CDR1 MNHEY, CDR2 SVGAGI. This CDR3 spans 13 amino acids. The chain's CDR3 is CASSYGPKQPQHF. CDR3 DNA: TGTGCCAGCAGTTACGGGCCGAAGCAGCCCCAGCATTTT.

In its sample, this clone was seen a few times. This rearrangement joins TRBV5-4 to TRBJ2-7; the match to TRBD1 covers 7 bases. The CDR3 is 13 residues long. CDR1 and CDR2 (germline): SGHNT, YYREEE (reference sequence). The J segment lost 6 bases and the V segment lost 4 bases, leaving 7 bases of the junction unmatched. This CDR3 reads CASSGTVGFEQYF. For the CDR3, the DNA is TGTGCCAGCAGCGGGACAGTGGGATTCGAGCAGTACTTC. Looking up the rest from reference TRBV5-4 and TRBJ2-7 gives the full variable domain: ETGVTQSPTHLIKTRGQQVTLRCSSQSGHNTVSWYQQALGQGPQFIFQYYREEENGRGNFPPRFSGLQFPNYSSELNVNALELDDSALYLCASSGTVGFEQYFGPGTRLTVT.

The chain uses TRBV18 and TRBJ2-1, with TRBD2 matching 11 bases. J lost 14 bases, V lost 2 bases, and 5 bases had no gene match. This CDR3 spans 13 amino acids. The germline V gene has CDR1 KGHSH and CDR2 LQKENI. DNA of the CDR3: TGTGCCAGCTCACCAAGCCTAGCGGGGGGAAAGTTCTTC. Translated: CASSPSLAGGKFF. Looking up the rest from reference TRBV18 and TRBJ2-1 gives the full variable domain: NAGVMQNPRHLVRRRGQEARLRCSPMKGHSHVYWYRQLPEEGLKFMVYLQKENIIDESGMPKERFSAEFPKEGPSILRIQQVVRGDSAAYFCASSPSLAGGKFFGPGTRLTVL.

The chain combines TRBV6-2 or TRBV6-3 with TRBJ2-3, with 7 bases fitting TRBD1. The CDR3 runs 15 residues. Germline lookup yields CDR1 MNHEY and CDR2 SVGEGT. With 2 bases clipped from V and 0 bases from J, the junction kept 2 bases outside the gene matches. The CDR3 coding sequence is TGTGCCAGCAGTTACAGGGGGCCCAGCACAGATACGCAGTATTTT. Its protein product is CASSYRGPSTDTQYF.

The V gene is TRBV3-1 (or the pseudogene TRBV3-2), the J gene TRBJ2-1; TRBD2 agrees at 8 bases. Trimming at V came to 4 bases and at J to 5 bases, leaving 4 bases not matched to a gene. The germline V gene has CDR1 LGHDT and CDR2 YNNKEL (reference sequence). The CDR3 totals 14 residues. The DNA of the CDR3 is TGTGCCAGCAGCCGACTAGCGACTAACAATGAGCAGTTCTTC. This codes for CASSRLATNNEQFF.

This clone was seen just once. The chain employs TRBV4-2 and TRBJ2-2, with 9 bases matching TRBD2. The trim removed 3 bases at V and 4 bases at J, leaving 9 bases unmatched. The CDR3 has 17 residues. The germline V gene has CDR1 LGHNA and CDR2 YNFKEQ. CDR3 region: CASSQGGIAGVTGELFF. DNA of the CDR3: TGTGCCAGCAGCCAGGGCGGGATAGCGGGGGTCACCGGGGAGCTGTTTTTT.

The chain carries TRBV19 and TRBJ1-2; a weak D match, TRBD1 (5 bases). Germline CDR1 and CDR2: LNHDA and SQIVND (reference sequence). Trimming took off 0 bases at V and 2 bases at J, with 10 bases between the two ends. The length of the CDR3 is 15 residues. CDR3 bases: TGTGCCAGTAGTATAGATCTCGGGGGGAACTATGGCTACACCTTC. Its translation is CASSIDLGGNYGYTF.

The CDR3 nucleotides read TGTGCCAGCAGCTTCGAAGCCCGAATTGAAGCTTTCTTT. The encoded protein is CASSFEARIEAFF. V and J are TRBV7-9 and TRBJ1-1; no clear D. Germline CDR1 and CDR2: SEHNR and FQNEAQ (reference sequence). This CDR3 is built from 13 residues. V was shortened by 3 bases and J by 7 bases, with 12 bases between the two germline ends.

The genes are TRBV28 and TRBJ1-3; D perhaps matches TRBD1 (5 bases). Trimming removed 6 bases from V and 3 bases from J, with 15 bases in between. CDR3 length: 15 residues. Germline CDR1 MDHEN, CDR2 SYDVKM. CDR3 loop: CASRPGGRYGNTIYF. DNA for the CDR3: TGTGCCAGCAGACCCGGGGGTCGGTATGGAAACACCATATATTTT. The full variable domain, rest sourced from reference TRBV28 and TRBJ1-3, is DVKVTQSSRYLVKRTGEKVFLECVQDMDHENMFWYRQDPGLGLRLIYFSYDVKMKEKGDIPEGYSVSREKKERFSLILESASTNQTSMYLCASRPGGRYGNTIYFGEGSWLTVV.

As DNA, the CDR3 is TGTGCCAGCAGTTTCGACAGGGGAAAGACCCAGTACTTC. Protein: CASSFDRGKTQYF. The rearrangement links TRBV27 to TRBJ2-5; 8 positions match TRBD1. Trimming took 3 bases from V and 6 from J; bases not matched to a gene: 3. The CDR3 loop spans 13 amino acids. Germline V lookup: CDR1 MNHEY, CDR2 SMNVEV (reference sequence).

This rearrangement joins TRBV21-1 to TRBJ1-1; TRBD1 is the table's D call and was not checked against the DNA. TRBV21-1 is noted as a pseudogene. The CDR3 is 17 amino acids. CDR3 in DNA: TGTGCCAGCAGCAAAACCCCTGGGACAGGGATGAACACTGAAGCTTTCTTT. Protein: CASSKTPGTGMNTEAFF.

CDR3 amino acids: CASSPPGSGPDTDTQYF. CDR3 coding DNA: TGTGCCAGCAGCCCCCCCGGTAGCGGGCCAGACACAGATACGCAGTATTTT. This chain uses TRBV11-2 with TRBJ2-3; TRBD2 agrees at 7 bases. V shed 5 bases, J shed 2 bases, and the junction held 13 bases outside the gene matches. From germline, CDR1 is SGHAT and CDR2 FQNNGV. CDR3 length: 17 residues. The variable domain in full, completed from reference TRBV11-2 and TRBJ2-3, reads EAGVAQSPRYKIIEKRQSVAFWCNPISGHATLYWYQQILGQGPKLLIQFQNNGVVDDSQLPKDRFSAERLKGVDSTLKIQPAKLEDSAVYLCASSPPGSGPDTDTQYFGPGTRLTVL.

This chain joins TRBV12-3 or TRBV12-4 and TRBJ2-7, with unresolved D. The germline V and J ends were trimmed by 5 bases and 0 bases, with 5 bases remaining between them. This CDR3 region has 12 residues. CDR3 in amino acids: CASSQASYEQYF. As DNA, the CDR3 is TGTGCCAGCAGTCAAGCCTCCTACGAGCAGTACTTC.